This T cell receptor (beta chain) was captured by sequencing in a study of CD8+CD57+ T cells in acquired aplastic anemia (dated by TCRdb to 2016 to 2019). Regarding the research as a whole: DNA extracted from sorted CD4+ and CD8+ cells had a mean of about 3.3 ug, with a range of about 0.18 to 27.4 ug. A CD8+CD57+ expansion meant a frequency higher than the mean frequency seen in healthy subjects. Broader findings and caveats from the paper: No significant difference in CD8+ Simpson's diversity was found between patients and healthy controls (P=0.060). Fewer than 35 CD8+ CDR3 sequences were found to be shared between patients and controls, but these sequences appeared to be highly expressed in patients and within the immunodominant clones of the patients.

This clonotype was observed many times. No cognate antigen has been identified for it. No per-base quality is available; no much larger clone lies one base away. Patients chosen for sequencing had shown expansion of CD8+CD57+ cells by flow cytometry. Every patient had severe acquired aplastic anemia, diagnosed using the International Study of Aplastic Anemia and Agranulocytosis and Camitta criteria. No therapy had been received by the patients at the time of blood sampling. The study deep-sequenced TCR repertoires of sorted CD4+ and CD8+ blood T cells from severe aplastic anemia patients and healthy subjects. In the USA, patient enrollment took place under clinicaltrials.gov protocols 00001620, 01623167, 00001397, 00071045, 00081523 and 00961064. Ficoll-Paque density gradient centrifugation was used to isolate peripheral blood mononuclear cells. Before DNA extraction, CD4+ and CD8+ T cells were sorted with FACS or magnetic beads.

Genomic DNA served as template for TCR beta VDJ combination and CDR3 sequence profiling. TCR repertoire sequencing was run on an Illumina HiSeq 2000. In the authors' own workflow: Repertoires were assessed using TRBV/TRBJ rearrangement plots, CDR3 size and DJ length profiles, and Simpson's diversity index. The immunodominant clone was defined as the most abundant DNA sequence in deep sequencing data. CDR3 amino acid sequences were screened for sharing across subjects and compared with published repertoires and the VDJdb database. TCRdb ran its own pipeline on the public reads, namely fastp trimming at Q25 and MiXCR clone calling, and kept in-frame beta chains. Each entry is one CDR3 protein sequence, shown with its most common DNA and genes. These V and J calls rely on TCRdb rather than the paper's analysis. Present in this sample are 120,000 or so distinct CDR3 sequences, about two fifths of which were seen just once. Jointly, the top ten make up roughly 3% of the sample.

CDR1 is given as DFQATT and CDR2 as SNEGSKA, both from the germline V gene (reference sequence). V is cut back by 0 bases and J by 5 bases, with 6 bases in the junction unmatched. The CDR3 holds 14 amino acids from the cysteine to the phenylalanine. CDR3 DNA is the only sequence kept; it has 42 bases, read in frame from the first base. The specimen was sorted CD4+, CD8+, or CD8+CD57+ T cells (not recorded which) from PBMCs. Rearrangement joined TRBV20-1 to TRBJ1-1; 7 bases in between match TRBD1. The receptor comes from a human donor with aplastic anemia. Here is the DNA: TGCAGTGCTAGAGACCTTCTCAGGGGGACTGAAGCTTTCTTT. Translation gives CSARDLLRGTEAFF.